This T cell receptor (beta chain) was obtained from a study of cytomegalovirus exposure and HLA in healthy donors. Study-level findings and limits: Later analysis suggested most CMV-associated TCR beta chains were HLA-restricted. A reported reduction in N-insertions relative to the approximately 670-donor mean was seen in an Asian-associated ancestry cluster in a later analysis.

The PCR ran on 60 Vbeta and 13 Jbeta primers. Sequencing used immunoSEQ multiplex PCR; TCRdb keeps in-frame clones, though not all of them. The sample shows roughly 100,000 clones, around three quarters of them seen only once. In its sample, this clone was seen a few times. Its target is unknown. The germline V and J ends were trimmed by 4 bases and 7 bases, with 14 bases remaining between them. Looked up from germline, CDR1 is MNHEY and CDR2 is SMNVEV (reference sequence). This CDR3 region has 14 residues. Input material: PBMCs. The sequence was collected from a boy younger than 18 in good health and CMV-seronegative. The rearrangement uses TRBV27 and TRBJ1-5; D is possibly TRBD1 (5 bases). CDR3 loop: CASSSWGGGQPQHF. CDR3 DNA: TGTGCCAGCAGTTCTTGGGGGGGAGGGCAGCCCCAGCATTTT.